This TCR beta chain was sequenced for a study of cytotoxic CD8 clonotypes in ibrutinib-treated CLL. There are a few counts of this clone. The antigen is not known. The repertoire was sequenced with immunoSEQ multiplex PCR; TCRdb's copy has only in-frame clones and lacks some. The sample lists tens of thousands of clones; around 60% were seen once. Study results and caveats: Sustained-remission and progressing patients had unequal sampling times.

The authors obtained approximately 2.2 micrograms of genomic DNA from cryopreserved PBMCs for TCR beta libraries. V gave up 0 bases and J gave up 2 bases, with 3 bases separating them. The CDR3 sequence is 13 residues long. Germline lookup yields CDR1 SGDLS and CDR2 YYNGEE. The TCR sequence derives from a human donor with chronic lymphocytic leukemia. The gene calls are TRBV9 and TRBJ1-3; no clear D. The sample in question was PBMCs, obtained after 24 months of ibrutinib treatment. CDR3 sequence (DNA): TGTGCCAGCAGCGTAGAAACTGGAAACACCATATATTTT. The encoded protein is CASSVETGNTIYF.